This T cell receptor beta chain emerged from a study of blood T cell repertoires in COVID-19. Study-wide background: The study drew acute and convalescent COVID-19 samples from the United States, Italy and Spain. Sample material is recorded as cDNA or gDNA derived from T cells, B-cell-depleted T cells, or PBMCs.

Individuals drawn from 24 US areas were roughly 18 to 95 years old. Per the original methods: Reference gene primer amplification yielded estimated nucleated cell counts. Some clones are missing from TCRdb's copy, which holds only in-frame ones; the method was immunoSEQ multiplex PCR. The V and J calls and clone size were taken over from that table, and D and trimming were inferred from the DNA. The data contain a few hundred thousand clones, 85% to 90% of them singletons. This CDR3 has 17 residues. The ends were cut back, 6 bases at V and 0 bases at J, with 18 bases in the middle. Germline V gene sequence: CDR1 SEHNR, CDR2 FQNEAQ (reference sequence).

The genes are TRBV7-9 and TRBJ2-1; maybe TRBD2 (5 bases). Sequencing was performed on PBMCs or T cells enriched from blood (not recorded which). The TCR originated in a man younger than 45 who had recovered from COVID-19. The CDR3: CASRGSGAERSYNEQFF. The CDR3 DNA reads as TGTGCCAGCAGGGGATCTGGAGCGGAACGCTCCTACAATGAGCAGTTCTTC.